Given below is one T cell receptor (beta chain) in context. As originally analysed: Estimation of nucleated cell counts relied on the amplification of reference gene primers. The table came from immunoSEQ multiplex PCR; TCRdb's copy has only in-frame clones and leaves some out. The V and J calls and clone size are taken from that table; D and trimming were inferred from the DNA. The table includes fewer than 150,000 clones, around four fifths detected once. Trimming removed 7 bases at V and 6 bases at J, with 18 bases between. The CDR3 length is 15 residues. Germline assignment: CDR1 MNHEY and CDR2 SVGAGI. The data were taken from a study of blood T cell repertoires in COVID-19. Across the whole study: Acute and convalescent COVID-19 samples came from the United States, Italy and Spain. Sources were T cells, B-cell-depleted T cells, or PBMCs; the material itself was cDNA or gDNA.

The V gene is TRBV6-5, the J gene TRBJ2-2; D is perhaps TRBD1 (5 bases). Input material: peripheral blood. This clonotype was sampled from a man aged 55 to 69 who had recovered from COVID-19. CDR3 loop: CASTLQGDVSGELFF. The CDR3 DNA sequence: TGTGCCAGCACCCTCCAGGGTGATGTCTCCGGGGAGCTGTTTTTT.